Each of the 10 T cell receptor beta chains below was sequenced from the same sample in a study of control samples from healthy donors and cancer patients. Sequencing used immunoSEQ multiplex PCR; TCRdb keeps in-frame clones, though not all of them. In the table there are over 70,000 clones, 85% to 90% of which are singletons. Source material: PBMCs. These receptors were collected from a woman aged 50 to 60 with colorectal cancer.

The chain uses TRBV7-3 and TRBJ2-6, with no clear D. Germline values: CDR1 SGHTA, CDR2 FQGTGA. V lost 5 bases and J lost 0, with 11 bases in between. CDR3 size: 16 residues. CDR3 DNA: TGTGCCAGCAGCCCCGACATTGCCTCTGGGGCCAACGTCCTGACTTTC. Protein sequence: CASSPDIASGANVLTF.

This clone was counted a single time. The CDR3: CASSGRGGGPPEQFF. In DNA form, the CDR3 reads TGTGCCAGCAGCGGGCGGGGGGGCGGTCCCCCTGAGCAGTTCTTC. The chain links TRBV9 to TRBJ2-1, with 9 nucleotides matching TRBD2. Germline V gene data show CDR1 as SGDLS and CDR2 as YYNGEE. This CDR3 is built from 15 residues. The ends lost 3 bases at V and 9 bases at J; junction bases unmatched: 10.

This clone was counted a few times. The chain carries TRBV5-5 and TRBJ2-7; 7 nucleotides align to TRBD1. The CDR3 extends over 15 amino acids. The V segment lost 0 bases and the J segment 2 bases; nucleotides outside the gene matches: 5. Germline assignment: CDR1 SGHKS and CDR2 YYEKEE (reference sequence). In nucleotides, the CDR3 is TGTGCCAGCAGCTTGGGGGTGACAGGGACCTACGAGCAGTACGTC. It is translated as CASSLGVTGTYEQYV.

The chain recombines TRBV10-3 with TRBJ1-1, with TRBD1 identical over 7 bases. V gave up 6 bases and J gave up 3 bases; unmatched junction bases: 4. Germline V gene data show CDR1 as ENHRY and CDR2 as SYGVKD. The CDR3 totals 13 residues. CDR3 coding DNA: TGTGCCATCAGCGAGGGACAGCACACTGAAGCTTTCTTT. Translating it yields CAISEGQHTEAFF.

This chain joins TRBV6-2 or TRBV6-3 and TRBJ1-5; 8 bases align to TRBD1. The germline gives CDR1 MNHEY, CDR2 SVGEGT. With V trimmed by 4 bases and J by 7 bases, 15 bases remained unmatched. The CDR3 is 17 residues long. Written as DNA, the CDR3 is TGTGCCAGCAGTTTCGCCTCCCTGGACAGGGATCACCAGCCCCAGCATTTT. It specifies CASSFASLDRDHQPQHF.

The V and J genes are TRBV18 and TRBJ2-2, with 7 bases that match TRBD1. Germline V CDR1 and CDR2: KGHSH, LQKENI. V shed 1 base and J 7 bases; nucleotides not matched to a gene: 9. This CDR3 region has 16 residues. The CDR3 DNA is TGTGCCAGCTCACCACTACCACAGGGGTTCGGCGGGGAGCTGTTTTTT. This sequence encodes CASSPLPQGFGGELFF. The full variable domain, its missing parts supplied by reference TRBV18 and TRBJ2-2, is NAGVMQNPRHLVRRRGQEARLRCSPMKGHSHVYWYRQLPEEGLKFMVYLQKENIIDESGMPKERFSAEFPKEGPSILRIQQVVRGDSAAYFCASSPLPQGFGGELFFGEGSRLTVL.

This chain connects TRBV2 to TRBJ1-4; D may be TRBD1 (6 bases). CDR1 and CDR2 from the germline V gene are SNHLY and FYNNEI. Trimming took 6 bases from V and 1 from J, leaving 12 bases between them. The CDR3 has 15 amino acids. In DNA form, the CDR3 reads TGTGCCAGCAGGGCCCAGGGGATAACTAATGAAAAACTGTTTTTT. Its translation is CASRAQGITNEKLFF.

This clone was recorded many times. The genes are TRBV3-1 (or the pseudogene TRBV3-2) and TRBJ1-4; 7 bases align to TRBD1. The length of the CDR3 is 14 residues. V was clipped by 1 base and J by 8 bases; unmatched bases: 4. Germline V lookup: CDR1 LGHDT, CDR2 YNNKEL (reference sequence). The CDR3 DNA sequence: TGTGCCAGCAGCCAAGGAACAGGGGTAGAAAAACTGTTTTTT. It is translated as CASSQGTGVEKLFF.

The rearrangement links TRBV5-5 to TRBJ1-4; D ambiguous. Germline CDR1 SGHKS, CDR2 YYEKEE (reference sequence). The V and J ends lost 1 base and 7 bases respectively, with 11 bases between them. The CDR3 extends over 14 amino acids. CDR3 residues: CASSLFVDGEKLFF. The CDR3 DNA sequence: TGTGCCAGCAGCTTGTTCGTTGACGGTGAAAAACTGTTTTTT. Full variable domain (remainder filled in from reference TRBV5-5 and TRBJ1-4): DAGVTQSPTHLIKTRGQQVTLRCSPISGHKSVSWYQQVLGQGPQFIFQYYEKEERGRGNFPDRFSARQFPNYSSELNVNALLLGDSALYLCASSLFVDGEKLFFGSGTQLSVL.

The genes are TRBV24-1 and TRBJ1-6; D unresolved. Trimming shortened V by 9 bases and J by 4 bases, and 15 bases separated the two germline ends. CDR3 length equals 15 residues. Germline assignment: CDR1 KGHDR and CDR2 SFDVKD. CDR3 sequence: CATPPLLGYNSPLHF. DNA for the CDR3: TGTGCCACCCCGCCCTTACTTGGGTATAATTCACCCCTCCACTTT.